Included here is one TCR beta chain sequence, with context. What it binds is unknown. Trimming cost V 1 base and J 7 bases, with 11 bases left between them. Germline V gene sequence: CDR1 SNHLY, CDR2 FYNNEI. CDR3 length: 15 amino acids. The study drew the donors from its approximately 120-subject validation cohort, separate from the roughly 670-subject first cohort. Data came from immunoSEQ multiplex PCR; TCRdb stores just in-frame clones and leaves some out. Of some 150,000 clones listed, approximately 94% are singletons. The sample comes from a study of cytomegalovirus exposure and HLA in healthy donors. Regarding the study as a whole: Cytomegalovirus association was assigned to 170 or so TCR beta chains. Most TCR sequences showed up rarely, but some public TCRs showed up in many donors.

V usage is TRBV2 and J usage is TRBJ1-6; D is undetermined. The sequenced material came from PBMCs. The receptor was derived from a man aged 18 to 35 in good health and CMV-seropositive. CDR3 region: CASSEVTALNSPLHF. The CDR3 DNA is TGTGCCAGCAGTGAAGTTACGGCACTAAATTCACCCCTCCACTTT.